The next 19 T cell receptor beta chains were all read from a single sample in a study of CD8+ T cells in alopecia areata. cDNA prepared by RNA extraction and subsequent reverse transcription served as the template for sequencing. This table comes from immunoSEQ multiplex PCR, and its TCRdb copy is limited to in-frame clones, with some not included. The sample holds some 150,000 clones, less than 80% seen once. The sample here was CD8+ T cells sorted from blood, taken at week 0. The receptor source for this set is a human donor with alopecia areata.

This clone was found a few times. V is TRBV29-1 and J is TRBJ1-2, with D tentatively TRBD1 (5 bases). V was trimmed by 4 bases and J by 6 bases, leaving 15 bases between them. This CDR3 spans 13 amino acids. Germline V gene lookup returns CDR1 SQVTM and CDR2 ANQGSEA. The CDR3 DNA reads TGCAGCGTTGTAACCCTCAGGGATCATGGCTACACCTTC. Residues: CSVVTLRDHGYTF.

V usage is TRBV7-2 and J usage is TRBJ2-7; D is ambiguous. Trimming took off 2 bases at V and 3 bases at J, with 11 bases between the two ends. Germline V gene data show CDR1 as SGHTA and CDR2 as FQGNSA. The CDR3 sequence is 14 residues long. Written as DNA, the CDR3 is TGTGCCAGCAGCTTACGTGAAGGGTACTACGAGCAGTACTTC. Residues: CASSLREGYYEQYF.

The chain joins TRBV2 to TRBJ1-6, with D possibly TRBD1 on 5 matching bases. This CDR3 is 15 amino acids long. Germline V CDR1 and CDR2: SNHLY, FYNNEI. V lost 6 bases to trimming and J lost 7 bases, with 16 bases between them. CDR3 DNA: TGTGCCAGCAGCGTAACCAGGGATCTCAATTCACCCCTCCACTTT. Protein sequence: CASSVTRDLNSPLHF. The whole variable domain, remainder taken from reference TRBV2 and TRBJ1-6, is EPEVTQTPSHQVTQMGQEVILRCVPISNHLYFYWYRQILGQKVEFLVSFYNNEISEKSEIFDDQFSVERPDGSNFTLKIRSTKLEDSAMYFCASSVTRDLNSPLHFGNGTRLTVT.

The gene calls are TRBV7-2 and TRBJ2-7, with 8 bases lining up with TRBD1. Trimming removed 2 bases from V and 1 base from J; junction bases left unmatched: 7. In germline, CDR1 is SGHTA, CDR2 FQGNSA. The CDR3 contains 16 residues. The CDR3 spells CASSLWGDRGSYEQYF. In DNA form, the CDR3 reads TGTGCCAGCAGCTTATGGGGAGACAGGGGTTCCTACGAGCAGTACTTC.

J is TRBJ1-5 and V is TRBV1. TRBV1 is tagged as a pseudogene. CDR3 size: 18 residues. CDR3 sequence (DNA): TGCACCAGCAGCCAAGATGTCGGGGGTTTTCGTTGCAATCAGCCCCAGCATTTT. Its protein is CTSSQDVGGFRCNQPQHF.

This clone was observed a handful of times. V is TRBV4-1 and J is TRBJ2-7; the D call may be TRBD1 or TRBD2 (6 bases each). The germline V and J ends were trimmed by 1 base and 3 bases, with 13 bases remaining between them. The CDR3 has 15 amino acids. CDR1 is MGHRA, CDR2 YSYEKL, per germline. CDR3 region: CASSQVGGLDYEQYF. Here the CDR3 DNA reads TGCGCCAGCAGCCAAGTAGGGGGACTCGACTACGAGCAGTACTTC.

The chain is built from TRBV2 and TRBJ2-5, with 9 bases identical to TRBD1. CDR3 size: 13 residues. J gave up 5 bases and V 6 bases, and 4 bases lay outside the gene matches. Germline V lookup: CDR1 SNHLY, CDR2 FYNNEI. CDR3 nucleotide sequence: TGTGCCAGCAGAACAGGGGGCACGGAGACCCAGTACTTC. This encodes CASRTGGTETQYF.

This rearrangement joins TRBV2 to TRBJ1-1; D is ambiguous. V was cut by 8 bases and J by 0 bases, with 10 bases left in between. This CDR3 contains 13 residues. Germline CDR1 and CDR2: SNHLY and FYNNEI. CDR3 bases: TGTGCCAGCCGGGCCAGATTGAACACTGAAGCTTTCTTT. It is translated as CASRARLNTEAFF.

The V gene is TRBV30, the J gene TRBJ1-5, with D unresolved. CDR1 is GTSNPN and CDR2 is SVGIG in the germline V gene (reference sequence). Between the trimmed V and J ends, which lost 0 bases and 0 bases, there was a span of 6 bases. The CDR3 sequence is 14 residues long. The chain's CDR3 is CAWSVGHSNQPQHF. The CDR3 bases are TGTGCCTGGAGTGTAGGGCATAGCAATCAGCCCCAGCATTTT.

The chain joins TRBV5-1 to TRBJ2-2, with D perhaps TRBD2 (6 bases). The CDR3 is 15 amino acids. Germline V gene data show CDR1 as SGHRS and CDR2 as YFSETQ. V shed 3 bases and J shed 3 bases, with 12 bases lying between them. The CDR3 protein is CASSSGGPYTGELFF. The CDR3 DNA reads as TGCGCCAGCAGCTCCGGGGGACCGTACACCGGGGAGCTGTTTTTT.

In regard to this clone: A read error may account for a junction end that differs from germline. CDR3 sequence reads: CTSSYANNVLTF. The CDR3, as DNA: TGTACCAGCAGTTACGCCAACAACGTCCTGACTTTC. This chain joins TRBV6-5 and TRBJ2-6; D remains ambiguous. The germline V gene encodes CDR1 MNHEY and CDR2 SVGAGI. This CDR3 is built from 12 residues.

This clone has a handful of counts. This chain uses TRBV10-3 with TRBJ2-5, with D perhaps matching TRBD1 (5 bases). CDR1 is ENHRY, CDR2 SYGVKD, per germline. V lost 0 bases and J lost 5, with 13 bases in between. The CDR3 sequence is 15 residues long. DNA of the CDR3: TGTGCCATCAGTGAGTCGAGTCCGAAGGGGGAGACCCAGTACTTC. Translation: CAISESSPKGETQYF.

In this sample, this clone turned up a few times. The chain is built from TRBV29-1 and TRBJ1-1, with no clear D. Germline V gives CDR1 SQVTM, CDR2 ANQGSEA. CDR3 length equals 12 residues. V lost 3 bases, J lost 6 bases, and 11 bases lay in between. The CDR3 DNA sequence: TGCAGCGTTGATCCACTCCGGGCTGAAGCTTTCTTT. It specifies CSVDPLRAEAFF.

CDR3: CASSRWTGSVAYNEQFF. The CDR3 coding sequence is TGTGCCAGTAGTCGGTGGACAGGGAGTGTTGCCTACAATGAGCAGTTCTTC. The chain recombines TRBV19 with TRBJ2-1; 8 bases align to TRBD1. CDR3 length: 17 residues. CDR1 LNHDA and CDR2 SQIVND come from the germline V gene (reference sequence). With V trimmed by 5 bases and J by 2 bases, 11 bases remained unmatched.

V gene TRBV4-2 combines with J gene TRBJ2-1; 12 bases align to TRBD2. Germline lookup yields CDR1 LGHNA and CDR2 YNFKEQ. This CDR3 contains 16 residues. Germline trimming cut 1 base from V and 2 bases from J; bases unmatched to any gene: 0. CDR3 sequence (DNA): TGTGCCAGCAGCCAAGCTAGCGGGGGGGCCTACAATGAGCAGTTCTTC. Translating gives CASSQASGGAYNEQFF.

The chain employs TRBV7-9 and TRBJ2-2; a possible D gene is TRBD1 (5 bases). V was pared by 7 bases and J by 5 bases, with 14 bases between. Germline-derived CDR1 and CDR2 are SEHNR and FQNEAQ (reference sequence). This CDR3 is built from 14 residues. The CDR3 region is CASKIGASTGELFF. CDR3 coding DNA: TGTGCCAGCAAGATAGGGGCTTCAACCGGGGAGCTGTTTTTT. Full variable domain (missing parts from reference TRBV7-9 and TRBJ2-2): DTGVSQNPRHKITKRGQNVTFRCDPISEHNRLYWYRQTLGQGPEFLTYFQNEAQLEKSRLLSDRFSAERPKGSFSTLEIQRTEQGDSAMYLCASKIGASTGELFFGEGSRLTVL.

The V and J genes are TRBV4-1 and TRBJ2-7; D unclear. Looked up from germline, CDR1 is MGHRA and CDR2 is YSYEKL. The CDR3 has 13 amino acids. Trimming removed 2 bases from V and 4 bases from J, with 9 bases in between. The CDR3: CASSQTSAYEQYF. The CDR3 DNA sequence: TGCGCCAGCAGCCAAACCTCGGCGTACGAGCAGTACTTC.

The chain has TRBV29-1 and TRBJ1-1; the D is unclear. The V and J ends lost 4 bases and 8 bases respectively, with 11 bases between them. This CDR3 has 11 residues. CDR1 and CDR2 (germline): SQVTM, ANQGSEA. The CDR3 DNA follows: TGCAGCGTTGTCGTGTTCGGCGAAGCTTTCTTT. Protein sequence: CSVVVFGEAFF. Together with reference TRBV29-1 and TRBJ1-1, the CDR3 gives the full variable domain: SAVISQKPSRDICQRGTSLTIQCQVDSQVTMMFWYRQQPGQSLTLIATANQGSEATYESGFVIDKFPISRPNLTFSTLTVSNMSPEDSSIYLCSVVVFGEAFFGQGTRLTVV.

Here the CDR3 reads CASSGAGLARYEQYF. The CDR3 DNA reads as TGTGCCAGCAGTGGGGCCGGGCTAGCTAGGTACGAGCAGTACTTC. The rearrangement links TRBV2 to TRBJ2-7; D possibly corresponds to TRBD2 (5 bases). The ends were cut back, 4 bases at V and 4 bases at J, with 17 bases in the middle. This CDR3 spans 15 amino acids. CDR1 and CDR2 (germline): SNHLY, FYNNEI.